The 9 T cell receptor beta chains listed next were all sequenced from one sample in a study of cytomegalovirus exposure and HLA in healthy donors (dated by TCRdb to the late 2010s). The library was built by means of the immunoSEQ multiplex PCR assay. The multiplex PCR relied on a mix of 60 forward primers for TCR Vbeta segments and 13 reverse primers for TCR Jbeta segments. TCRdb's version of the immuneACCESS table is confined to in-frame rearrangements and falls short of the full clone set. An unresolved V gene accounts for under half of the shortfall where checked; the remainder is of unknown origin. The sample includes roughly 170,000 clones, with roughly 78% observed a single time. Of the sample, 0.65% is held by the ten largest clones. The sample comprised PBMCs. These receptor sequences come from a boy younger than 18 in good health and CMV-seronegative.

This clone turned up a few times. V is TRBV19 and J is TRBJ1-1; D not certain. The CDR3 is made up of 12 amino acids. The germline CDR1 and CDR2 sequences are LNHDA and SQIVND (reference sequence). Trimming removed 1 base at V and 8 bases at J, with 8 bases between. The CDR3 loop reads CASSIAGVEAFF. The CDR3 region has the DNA TGTGCCAGTAGTATAGCCGGGGTCGAAGCTTTCTTT. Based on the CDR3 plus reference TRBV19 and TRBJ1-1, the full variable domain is DGGITQSPKYLFRKEGQNVTLSCEQNLNHDAMYWYRQDPGQGLRLIYYSQIVNDFQKGDIAEGYSVSREKKESFPLTVTSAQKNPTAFYLCASSIAGVEAFFGQGTRLTVV.

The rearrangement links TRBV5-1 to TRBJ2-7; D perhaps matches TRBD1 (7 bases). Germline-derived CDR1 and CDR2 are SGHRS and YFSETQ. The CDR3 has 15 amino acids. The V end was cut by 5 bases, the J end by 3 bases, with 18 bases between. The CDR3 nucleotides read TGCGCCAGCAGTATCGTTCGCAGGGGGGACTACGAGCAGTACTTC. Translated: CASSIVRRGDYEQYF.

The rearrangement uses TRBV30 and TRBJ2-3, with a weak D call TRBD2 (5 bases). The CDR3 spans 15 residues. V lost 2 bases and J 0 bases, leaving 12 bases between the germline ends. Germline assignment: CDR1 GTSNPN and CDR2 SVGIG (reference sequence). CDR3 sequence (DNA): TGTGCCTGGAGTCAAGGCAGACTAAGCACAGATACGCAGTATTTT. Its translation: CAWSQGRLSTDTQYF.

CDR3 in DNA: TGTGCCAGCACCTATGGCCAGGGGGCGCGTGGAGCTTTCTTT. Protein: CASTYGQGARGAFF. The chain links TRBV7-9 to TRBJ1-1, with 8 bases identical to TRBD1. V gave up 7 bases and J gave up 10 bases; unmatched junction bases: 14. This CDR3 has 14 amino acids. Per the germline V gene, CDR1 is SEHNR and CDR2 is FQNEAQ (reference sequence).

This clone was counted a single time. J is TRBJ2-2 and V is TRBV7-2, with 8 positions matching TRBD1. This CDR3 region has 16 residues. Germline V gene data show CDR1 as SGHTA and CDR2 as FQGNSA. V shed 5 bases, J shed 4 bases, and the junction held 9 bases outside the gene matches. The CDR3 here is CASSRPIDRGTGELFF. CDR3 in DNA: TGTGCCAGCAGCCGACCGATCGACAGGGGCACCGGGGAGCTGTTTTTT.

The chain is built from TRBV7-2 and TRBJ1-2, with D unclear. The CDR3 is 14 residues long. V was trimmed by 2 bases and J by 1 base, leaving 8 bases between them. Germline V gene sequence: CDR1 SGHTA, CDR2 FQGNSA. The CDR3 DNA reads TGTGCCAGCAGCTTAACTGGTGATAACTATGGCTACACCTTC. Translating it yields CASSLTGDNYGYTF.

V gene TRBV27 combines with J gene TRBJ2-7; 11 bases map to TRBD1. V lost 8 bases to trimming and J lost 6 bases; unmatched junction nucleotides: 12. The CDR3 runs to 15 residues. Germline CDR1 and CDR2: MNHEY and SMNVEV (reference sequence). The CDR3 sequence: CASQTPDRGRAEQYF. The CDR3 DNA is TGTGCCAGCCAAACGCCGGACAGGGGGCGGGCCGAGCAGTACTTC.

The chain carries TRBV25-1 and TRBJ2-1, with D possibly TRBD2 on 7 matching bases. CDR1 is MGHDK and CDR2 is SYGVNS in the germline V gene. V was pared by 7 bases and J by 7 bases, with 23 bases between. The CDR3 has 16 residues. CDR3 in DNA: TGTGCCAGCATGGAACTGGGGGGGGGCAAGGGGAATGAGCAGTTCTTC. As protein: CASMELGGGKGNEQFF.

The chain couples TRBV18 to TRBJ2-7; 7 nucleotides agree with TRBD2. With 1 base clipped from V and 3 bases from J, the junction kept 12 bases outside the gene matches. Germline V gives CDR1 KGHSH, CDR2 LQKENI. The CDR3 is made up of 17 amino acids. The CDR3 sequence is CASSPRKTGLVNYEQYF. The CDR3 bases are TGTGCCAGCTCACCACGGAAAACAGGACTAGTGAACTACGAGCAGTACTTC.